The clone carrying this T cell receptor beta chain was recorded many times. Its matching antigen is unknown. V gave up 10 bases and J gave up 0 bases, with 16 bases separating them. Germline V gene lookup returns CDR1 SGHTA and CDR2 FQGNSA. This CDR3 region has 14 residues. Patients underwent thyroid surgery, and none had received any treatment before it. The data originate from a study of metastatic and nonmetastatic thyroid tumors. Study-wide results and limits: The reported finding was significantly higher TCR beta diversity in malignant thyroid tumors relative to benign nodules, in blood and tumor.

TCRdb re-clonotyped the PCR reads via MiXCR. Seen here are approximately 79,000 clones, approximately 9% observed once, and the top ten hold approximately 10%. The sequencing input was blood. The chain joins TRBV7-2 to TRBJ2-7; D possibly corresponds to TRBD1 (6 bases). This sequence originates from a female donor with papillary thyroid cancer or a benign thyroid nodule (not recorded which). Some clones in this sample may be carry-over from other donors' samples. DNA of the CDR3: TGTGCCACAAAAACAGGGCTAAGCTCCTACGAGCAGTACTTC. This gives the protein CATKTGLSSYEQYF.